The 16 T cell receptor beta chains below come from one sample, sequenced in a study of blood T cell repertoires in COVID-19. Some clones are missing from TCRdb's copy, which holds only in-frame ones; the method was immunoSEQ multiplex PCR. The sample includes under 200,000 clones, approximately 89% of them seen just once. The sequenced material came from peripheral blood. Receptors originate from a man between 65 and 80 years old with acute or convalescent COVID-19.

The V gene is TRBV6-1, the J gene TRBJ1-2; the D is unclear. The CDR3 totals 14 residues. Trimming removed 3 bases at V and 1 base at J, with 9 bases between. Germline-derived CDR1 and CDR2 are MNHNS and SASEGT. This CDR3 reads CASSELQNNYGYTF. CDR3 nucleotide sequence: TGTGCCAGCAGTGAGCTACAGAATAACTATGGCTACACCTTC.

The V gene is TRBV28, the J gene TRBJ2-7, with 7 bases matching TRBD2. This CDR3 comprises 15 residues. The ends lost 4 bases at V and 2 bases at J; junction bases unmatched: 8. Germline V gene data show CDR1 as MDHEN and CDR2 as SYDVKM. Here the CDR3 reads CASSSTLADTYEQYF. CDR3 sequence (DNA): TGTGCCAGCAGTTCTACTCTAGCGGATACCTACGAGCAGTACTTC.

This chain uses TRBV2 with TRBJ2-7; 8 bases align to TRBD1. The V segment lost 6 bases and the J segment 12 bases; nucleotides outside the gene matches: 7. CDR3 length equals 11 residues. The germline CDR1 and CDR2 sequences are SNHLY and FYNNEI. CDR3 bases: TGTGCCAGCAGAGTACGACAGGGGCCGTACTTC. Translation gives CASRVRQGPYF.

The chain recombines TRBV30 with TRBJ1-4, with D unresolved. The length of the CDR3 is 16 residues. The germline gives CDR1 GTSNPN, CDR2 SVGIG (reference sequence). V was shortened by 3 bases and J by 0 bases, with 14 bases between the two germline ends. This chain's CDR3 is CAWRAGPRATNEKLFF. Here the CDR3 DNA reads TGTGCCTGGAGGGCCGGTCCCCGGGCAACTAATGAAAAACTGTTTTTT.

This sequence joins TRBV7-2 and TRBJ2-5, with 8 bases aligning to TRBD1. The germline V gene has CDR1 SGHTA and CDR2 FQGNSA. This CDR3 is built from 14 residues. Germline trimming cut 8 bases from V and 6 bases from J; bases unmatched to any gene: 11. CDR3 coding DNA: TGTGCCAGCGCACAGGACAGGGCGAGGCAGACCCAGTACTTC. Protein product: CASAQDRARQTQYF.

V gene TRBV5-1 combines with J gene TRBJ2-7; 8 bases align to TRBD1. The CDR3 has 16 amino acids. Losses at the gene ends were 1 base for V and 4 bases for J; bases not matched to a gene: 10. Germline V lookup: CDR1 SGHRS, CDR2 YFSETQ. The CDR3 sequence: CASSLYGAGGAYEQYF. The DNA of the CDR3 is TGCGCCAGCAGCTTGTATGGGGCAGGGGGCGCGTACGAGCAGTACTTC. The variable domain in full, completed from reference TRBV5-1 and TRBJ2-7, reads KAGVTQTPRYLIKTRGQQVTLSCSPISGHRSVSWYQQTPGQGLQFLFEYFSETQRNKGNFPGRFSGRQFSNSRSEMNVSTLELGDSALYLCASSLYGAGGAYEQYFGPGTRLTVT.

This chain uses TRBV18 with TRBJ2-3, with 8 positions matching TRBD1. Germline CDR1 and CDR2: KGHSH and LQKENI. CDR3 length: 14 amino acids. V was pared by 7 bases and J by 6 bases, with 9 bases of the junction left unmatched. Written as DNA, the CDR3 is TGTGCCAGCTACAGGGGGAGCAATGGCGATACGCAGTATTTT. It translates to CASYRGSNGDTQYF. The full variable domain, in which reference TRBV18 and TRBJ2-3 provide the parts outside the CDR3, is NAGVMQNPRHLVRRRGQEARLRCSPMKGHSHVYWYRQLPEEGLKFMVYLQKENIIDESGMPKERFSAEFPKEGPSILRIQQVVRGDSAAYFCASYRGSNGDTQYFGPGTRLTVL.

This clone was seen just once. CDR3 DNA: TGTGCCAGCAGCTCAGGGGGCGGCTATGGCTACACCTTC. Translated, it gives CASSSGGGYGYTF. The chain uses TRBV11-2 and TRBJ1-2; 8 nucleotides match TRBD1. CDR3 length: 13 residues. J gave up 4 bases and V 4 bases, and 2 bases lay outside the gene matches. Germline V gene data show CDR1 as SGHAT and CDR2 as FQNNGV. The full variable domain, with the rest looked up from reference TRBV11-2 and TRBJ1-2, is EAGVAQSPRYKIIEKRQSVAFWCNPISGHATLYWYQQILGQGPKLLIQFQNNGVVDDSQLPKDRFSAERLKGVDSTLKIQPAKLEDSAVYLCASSSGGGYGYTFGSGTRLTVV.

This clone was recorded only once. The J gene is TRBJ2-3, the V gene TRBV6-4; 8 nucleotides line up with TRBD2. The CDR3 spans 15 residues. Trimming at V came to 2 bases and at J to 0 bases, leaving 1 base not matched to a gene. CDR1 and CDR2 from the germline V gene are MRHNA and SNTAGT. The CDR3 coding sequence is TGTGCCAGCAGTGACGTAGCGGGAAGCACAGATACGCAGTATTTT. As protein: CASSDVAGSTDTQYF.

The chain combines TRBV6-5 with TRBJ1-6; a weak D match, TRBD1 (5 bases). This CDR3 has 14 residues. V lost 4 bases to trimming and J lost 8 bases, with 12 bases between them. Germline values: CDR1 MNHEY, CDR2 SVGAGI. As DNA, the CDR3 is TGTGCCAGCAGTTCGGGAGGGGAGTATTCACCCCTCCACTTT. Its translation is CASSSGGEYSPLHF.

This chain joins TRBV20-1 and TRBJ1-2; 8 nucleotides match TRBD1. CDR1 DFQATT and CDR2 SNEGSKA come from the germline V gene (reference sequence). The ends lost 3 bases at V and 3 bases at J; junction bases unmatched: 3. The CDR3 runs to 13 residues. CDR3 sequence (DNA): TGCAGTGCTAGTGACAGGGGAGACTATGGCTACACCTTC. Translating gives CSASDRGDYGYTF.

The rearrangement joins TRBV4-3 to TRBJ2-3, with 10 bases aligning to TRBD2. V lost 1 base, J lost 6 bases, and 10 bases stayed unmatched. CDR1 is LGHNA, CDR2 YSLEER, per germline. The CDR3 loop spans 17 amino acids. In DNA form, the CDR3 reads TGCGCCAGCAGCCAAGGCGGCACGAGCGGGGGGGCTGATACGCAGTATTTT. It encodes CASSQGGTSGGADTQYF.

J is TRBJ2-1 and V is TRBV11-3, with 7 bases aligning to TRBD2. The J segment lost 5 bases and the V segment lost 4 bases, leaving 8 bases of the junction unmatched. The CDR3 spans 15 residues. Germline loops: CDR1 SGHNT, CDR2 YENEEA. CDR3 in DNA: TGTGCCAGCAGCTCAGGCGGGAGCCGAGACAATGAGCAGTTCTTC. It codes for CASSSGGSRDNEQFF.

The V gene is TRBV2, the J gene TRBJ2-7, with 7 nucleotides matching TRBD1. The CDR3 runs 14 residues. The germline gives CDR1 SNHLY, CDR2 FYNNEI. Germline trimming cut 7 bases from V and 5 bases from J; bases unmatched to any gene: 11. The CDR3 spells CASTLEGAGHEQYF. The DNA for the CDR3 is TGTGCCAGCACCCTAGAGGGGGCAGGGCACGAGCAGTACTTC. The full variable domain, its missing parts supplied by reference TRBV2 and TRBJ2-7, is EPEVTQTPSHQVTQMGQEVILRCVPISNHLYFYWYRQILGQKVEFLVSFYNNEISEKSEIFDDQFSVERPDGSNFTLKIRSTKLEDSAMYFCASTLEGAGHEQYFGPGTRLTVT.

The CDR3, as DNA: TGTGCCAGCAGCTCCGGCCGAGGACAGGGCCTCGGCTACACCTTC. Translating gives CASSSGRGQGLGYTF. This chain joins TRBV7-2 and TRBJ1-2, with 8 bases fitting TRBD1. The length of the CDR3 is 15 residues. Germline CDR1 SGHTA, CDR2 FQGNSA. Losses at the gene ends were 4 bases for V and 8 bases for J; bases not matched to a gene: 12. The variable domain in full, completed from reference TRBV7-2 and TRBJ1-2, reads GAGVSQSPSNKVTEKGKDVELRCDPISGHTALYWYRQSLGQGLEFLIYFQGNSAPDKSGLPSDRFSAERTGGSVSTLTIQRTQQEDSAVYLCASSSGRGQGLGYTFGSGTRLTVV.

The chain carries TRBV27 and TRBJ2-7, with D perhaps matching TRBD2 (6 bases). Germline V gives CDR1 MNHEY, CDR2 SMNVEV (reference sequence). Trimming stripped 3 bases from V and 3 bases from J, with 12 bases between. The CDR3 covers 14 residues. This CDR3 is CASSLISGYYEQYF. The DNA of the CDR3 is TGTGCCAGCAGTTTGATTAGCGGCTACTACGAGCAGTACTTC.